The sequence of this TCR beta chain was determined in a study of blood T cell repertoires in COVID-19. This table comes from immunoSEQ multiplex PCR, and its TCRdb copy is limited to in-frame clones, with some not included. The repertoire holds 240,000 or so clones, with 85% to 90% as singletons. This CDR3 is 11 amino acids long. From germline, CDR1 is DFQATT and CDR2 SNEGSKA (reference sequence). Trimming pared 6 bases from V and 8 bases from J, leaving 13 bases between. The sequence came from a man aged 50 to 59 who had been exposed to COVID-19. What was sequenced was PBMCs or T cells enriched from blood (not recorded which). The V gene is TRBV20-1, the J gene TRBJ1-2; perhaps TRBD1 as D (5 bases). CDR3 bases: TGCAGTGCGGGGGAGGAGGGAGGCTACACCTTC. This codes for CSAGEEGGYTF.